The TCR beta chain described here comes from a study of vaccination and CD4 T cells after COVID-19. Study-wide context: The convalescents included six males and four females, and among them two were Hispanic while seven were Caucasian. The authors used overlapping spike peptides from SARS-CoV-2, HCoV-NL63, HCoV-OC43 and HCoV-229E to stimulate cells.

Germline values: CDR1 SGHTA, CDR2 FQGNSA. V was trimmed by 3 bases and J by 4 bases, leaving 15 bases between them. The CDR3 spans 15 residues. This clonotype was observed a handful of times. What it recognizes is unknown. Sequenced with the Oncomine TCR Beta short-read assay was DNA taken from cultured CD4+ T cells. MiXCR, run by TCRdb on the PCR reads, gives a single entry per CDR3 protein. The table shows approximately 20,000 distinct CDR3 sequences, with around 42% occurring only once. Findings and caveats of the study: Vaccine-specific clones numbering 304 of 307 showed spike mono-reactivity in convalescent patients.

Treatment denoted: approximately nine-day PBMC culture with coronavirus spike peptide pools or control peptides (ViraFEST assay). The chain joins TRBV7-2 to TRBJ1-1; the D gene is possibly TRBD1 (5 bases). The sequence was obtained from a human donor with COVID-19. The sample taken for sequencing was cultured CD4+ T cells from blood. The CDR3 sequence is CASSFSAGSGTEAFF. Written as DNA, the CDR3 is TGTGCCAGCAGCTTTTCGGCAGGGTCGGGCACTGAAGCTTTCTTT.